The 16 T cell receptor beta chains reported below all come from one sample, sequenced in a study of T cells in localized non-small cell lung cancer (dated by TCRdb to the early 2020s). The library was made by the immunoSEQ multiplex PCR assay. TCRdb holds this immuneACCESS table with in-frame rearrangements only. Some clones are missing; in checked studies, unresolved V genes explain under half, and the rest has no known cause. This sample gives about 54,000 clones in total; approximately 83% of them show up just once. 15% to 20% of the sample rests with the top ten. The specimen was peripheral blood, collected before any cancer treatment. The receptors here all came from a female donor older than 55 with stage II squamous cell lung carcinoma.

The CDR3 here is CASSTSGFYEQYF. In nucleotides, the CDR3 is TGTGCCAGCTCGACTAGCGGATTCTACGAGCAGTACTTC. This chain connects TRBV6-1 to TRBJ2-7; 9 bases are shared with TRBD2. This CDR3 spans 13 amino acids. Germline CDR1 MNHNS, CDR2 SASEGT. V lost 8 bases and J lost 3; bases outside the gene matches: 5.

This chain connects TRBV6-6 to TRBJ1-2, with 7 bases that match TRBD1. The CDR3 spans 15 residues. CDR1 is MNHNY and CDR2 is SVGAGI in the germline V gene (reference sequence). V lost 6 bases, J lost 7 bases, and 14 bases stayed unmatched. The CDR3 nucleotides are TGTGCCAGCAGCCCCACCCTTACAGGGGTGGGTGGCTACACCTTC. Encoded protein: CASSPTLTGVGGYTF.

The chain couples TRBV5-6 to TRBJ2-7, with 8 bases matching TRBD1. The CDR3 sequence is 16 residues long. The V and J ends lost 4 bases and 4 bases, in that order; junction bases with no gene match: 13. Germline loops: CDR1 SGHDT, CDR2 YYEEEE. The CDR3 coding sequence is TGTGCCAGCAGCCTTCAACCGGACAGGGCGGCGTACGAGCAGTACTTC. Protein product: CASSLQPDRAAYEQYF. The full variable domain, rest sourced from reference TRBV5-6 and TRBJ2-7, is DAGVTQSPTHLIKTRGQQVTLRCSPKSGHDTVSWYQQALGQGPQFIFQYYEEEERQRGNFPDRFSGHQFPNYSSELNVNALLLGDSALYLCASSLQPDRAAYEQYFGPGTRLTVT.

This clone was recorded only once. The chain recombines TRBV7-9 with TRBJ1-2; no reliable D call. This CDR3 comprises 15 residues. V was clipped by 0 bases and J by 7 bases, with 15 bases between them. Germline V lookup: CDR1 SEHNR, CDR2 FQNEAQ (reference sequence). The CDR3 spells CASSLAGEISGGYTF. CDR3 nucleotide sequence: TGTGCCAGCAGCTTAGCCGGGGAAATTTCGGGTGGCTACACCTTC. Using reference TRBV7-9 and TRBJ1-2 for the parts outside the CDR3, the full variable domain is DTGVSQNPRHKITKRGQNVTFRCDPISEHNRLYWYRQTLGQGPEFLTYFQNEAQLEKSRLLSDRFSAERPKGSFSTLEIQRTEQGDSAMYLCASSLAGEISGGYTFGSGTRLTVV.

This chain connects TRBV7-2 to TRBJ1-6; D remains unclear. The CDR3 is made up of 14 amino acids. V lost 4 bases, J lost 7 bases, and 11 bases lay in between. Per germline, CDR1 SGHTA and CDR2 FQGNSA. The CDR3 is CASSSFRVNSPLHF. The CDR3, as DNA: TGTGCCAGCAGCTCCTTCCGGGTGAATTCACCCCTCCACTTT.

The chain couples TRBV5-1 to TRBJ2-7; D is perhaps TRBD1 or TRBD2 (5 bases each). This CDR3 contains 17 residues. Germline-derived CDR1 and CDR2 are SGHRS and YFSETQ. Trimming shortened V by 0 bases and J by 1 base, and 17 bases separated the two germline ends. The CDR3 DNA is TGCGCCAGCAGCTTGGCCGTCTTAAGAGGGGCGTCCTACGAGCAGTACTTC. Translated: CASSLAVLRGASYEQYF. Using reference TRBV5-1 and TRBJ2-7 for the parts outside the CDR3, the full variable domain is KAGVTQTPRYLIKTRGQQVTLSCSPISGHRSVSWYQQTPGQGLQFLFEYFSETQRNKGNFPGRFSGRQFSNSRSEMNVSTLELGDSALYLCASSLAVLRGASYEQYFGPGTRLTVT.

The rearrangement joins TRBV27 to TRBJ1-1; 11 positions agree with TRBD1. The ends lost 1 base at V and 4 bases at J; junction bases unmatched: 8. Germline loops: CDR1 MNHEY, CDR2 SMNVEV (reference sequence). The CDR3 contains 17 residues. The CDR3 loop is CASSLFPLGTGGTEAFF. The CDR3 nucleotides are TGTGCCAGCAGTTTATTCCCCCTCGGGACAGGGGGCACTGAAGCTTTCTTT.

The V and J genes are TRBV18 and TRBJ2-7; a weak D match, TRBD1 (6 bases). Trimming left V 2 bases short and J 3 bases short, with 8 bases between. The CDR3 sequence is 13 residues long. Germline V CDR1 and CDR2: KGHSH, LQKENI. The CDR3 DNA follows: TGTGCCAGCTCACCAGGGGGCGGCTACGAGCAGTACTTC. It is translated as CASSPGGGYEQYF.

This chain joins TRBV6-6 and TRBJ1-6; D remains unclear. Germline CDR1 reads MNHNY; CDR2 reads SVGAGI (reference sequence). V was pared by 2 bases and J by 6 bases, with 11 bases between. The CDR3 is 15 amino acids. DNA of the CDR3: TGTGCCAGCAGTTACGAATGGGGTGCTAATTCACCCCTCCACTTT. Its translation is CASSYEWGANSPLHF.

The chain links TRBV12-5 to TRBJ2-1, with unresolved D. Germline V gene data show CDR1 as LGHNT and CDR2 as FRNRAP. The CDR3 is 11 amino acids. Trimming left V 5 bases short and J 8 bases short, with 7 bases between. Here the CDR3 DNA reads TGTGCTAGTGGTCTGTCTGATGAGCAGTTCTTC. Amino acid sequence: CASGLSDEQFF.

CDR3 sequence reads: CASSSGGLSNQPQHF. The CDR3 nucleotides are TGCGCCAGCAGCTCGGGTGGGTTGAGCAATCAGCCCCAGCATTTT. The V call is TRBV5-1, the J call TRBJ1-5, with D unresolved. Per the germline V gene, CDR1 is SGHRS and CDR2 is YFSETQ. CDR3 length equals 15 residues. Trimming took 3 bases from V and 1 from J, leaving 11 bases between them.

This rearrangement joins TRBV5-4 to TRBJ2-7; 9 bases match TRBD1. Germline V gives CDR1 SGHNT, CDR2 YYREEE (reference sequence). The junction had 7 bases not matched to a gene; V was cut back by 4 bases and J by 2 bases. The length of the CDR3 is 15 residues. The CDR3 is CASSDPGQGTYEQYF. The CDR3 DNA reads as TGTGCCAGCAGCGATCCGGGACAGGGTACCTACGAGCAGTACTTC.

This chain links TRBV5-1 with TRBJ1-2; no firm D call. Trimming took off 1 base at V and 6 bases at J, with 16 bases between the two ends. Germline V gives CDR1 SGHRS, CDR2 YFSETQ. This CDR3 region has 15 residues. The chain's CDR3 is CASSLTLTPDDGYTF. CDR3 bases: TGCGCCAGCAGCTTGACCCTTACCCCCGACGATGGCTACACCTTC. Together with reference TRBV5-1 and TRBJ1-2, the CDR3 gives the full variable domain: KAGVTQTPRYLIKTRGQQVTLSCSPISGHRSVSWYQQTPGQGLQFLFEYFSETQRNKGNFPGRFSGRQFSNSRSEMNVSTLELGDSALYLCASSLTLTPDDGYTFGSGTRLTVV.

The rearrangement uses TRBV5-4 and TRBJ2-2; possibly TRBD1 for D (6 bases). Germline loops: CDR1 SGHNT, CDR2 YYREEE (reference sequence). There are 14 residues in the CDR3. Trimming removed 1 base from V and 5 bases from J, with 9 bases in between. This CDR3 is CASSLKQGTGELFF. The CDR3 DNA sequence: TGTGCCAGCAGCTTGAAGCAGGGGACCGGGGAGCTGTTTTTT.

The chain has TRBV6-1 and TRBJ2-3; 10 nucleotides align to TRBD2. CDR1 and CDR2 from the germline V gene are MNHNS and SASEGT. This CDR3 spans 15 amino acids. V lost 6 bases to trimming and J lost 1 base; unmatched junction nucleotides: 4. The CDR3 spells CASRATSGGTDTQYF. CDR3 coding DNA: TGTGCCAGCAGAGCTACTAGCGGGGGCACAGATACGCAGTATTTT.

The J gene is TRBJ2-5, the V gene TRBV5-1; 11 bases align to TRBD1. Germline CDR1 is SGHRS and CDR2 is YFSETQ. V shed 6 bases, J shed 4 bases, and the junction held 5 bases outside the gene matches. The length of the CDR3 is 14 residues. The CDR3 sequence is CASNPGTGGETQYF. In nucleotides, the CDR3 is TGCGCCAGCAACCCCGGGACAGGGGGAGAGACCCAGTACTTC.